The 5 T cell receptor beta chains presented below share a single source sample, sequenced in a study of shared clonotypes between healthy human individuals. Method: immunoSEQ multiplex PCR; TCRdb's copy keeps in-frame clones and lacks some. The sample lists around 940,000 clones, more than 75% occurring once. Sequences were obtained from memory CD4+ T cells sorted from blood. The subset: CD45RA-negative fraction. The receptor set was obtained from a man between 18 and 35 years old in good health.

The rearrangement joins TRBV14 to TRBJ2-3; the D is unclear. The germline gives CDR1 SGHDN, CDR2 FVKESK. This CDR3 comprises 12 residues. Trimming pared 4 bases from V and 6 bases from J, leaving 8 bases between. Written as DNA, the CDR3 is TGTGCCAGCAGCCCCAGTGGGGATACGCAGTATTTT. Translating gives CASSPSGDTQYF.

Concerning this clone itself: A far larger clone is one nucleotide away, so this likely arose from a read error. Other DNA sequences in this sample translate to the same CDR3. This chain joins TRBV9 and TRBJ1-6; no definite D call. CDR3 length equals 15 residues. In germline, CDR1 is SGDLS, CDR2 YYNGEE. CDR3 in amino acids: CASSVGREPRSPLHF. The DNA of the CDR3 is TGTGCCAGCAGCGTGGGCCGGGAGCCCCGCTCACCTCTCCACTTT.

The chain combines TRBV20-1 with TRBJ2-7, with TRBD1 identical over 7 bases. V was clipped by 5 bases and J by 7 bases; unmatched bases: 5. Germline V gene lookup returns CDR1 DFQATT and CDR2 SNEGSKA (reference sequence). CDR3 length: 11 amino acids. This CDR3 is CSASGQMEQYF. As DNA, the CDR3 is TGCAGTGCTTCGGGACAGATGGAGCAGTACTTC.

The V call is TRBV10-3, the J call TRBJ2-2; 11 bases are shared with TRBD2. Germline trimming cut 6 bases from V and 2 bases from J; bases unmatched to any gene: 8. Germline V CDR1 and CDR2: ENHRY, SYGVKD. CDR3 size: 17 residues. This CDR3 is CAISGSGTSGNTGELFF. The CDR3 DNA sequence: TGTGCCATCAGCGGCAGCGGGACTAGCGGAAACACCGGGGAGCTGTTTTTT.

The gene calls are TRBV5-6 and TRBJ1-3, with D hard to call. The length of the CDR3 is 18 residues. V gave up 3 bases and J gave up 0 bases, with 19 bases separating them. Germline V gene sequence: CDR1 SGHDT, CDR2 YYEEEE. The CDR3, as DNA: TGTGCCAGCAGCTATCGGCCATATGGCCGCCGCTCTGGAAACACCATATATTTT. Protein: CASSYRPYGRRSGNTIYF.